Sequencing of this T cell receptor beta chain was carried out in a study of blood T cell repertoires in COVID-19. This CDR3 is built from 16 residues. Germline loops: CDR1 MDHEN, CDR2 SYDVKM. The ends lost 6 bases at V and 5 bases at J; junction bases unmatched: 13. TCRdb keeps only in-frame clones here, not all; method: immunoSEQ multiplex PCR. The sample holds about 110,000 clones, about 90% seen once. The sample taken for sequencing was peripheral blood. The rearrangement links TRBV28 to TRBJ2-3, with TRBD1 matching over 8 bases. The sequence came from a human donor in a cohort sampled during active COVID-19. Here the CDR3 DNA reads TGTGCCAGCAGGGAGTCCCGGGACAGGTTCGGAGATACGCAGTATTTT. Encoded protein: CASRESRDRFGDTQYF.